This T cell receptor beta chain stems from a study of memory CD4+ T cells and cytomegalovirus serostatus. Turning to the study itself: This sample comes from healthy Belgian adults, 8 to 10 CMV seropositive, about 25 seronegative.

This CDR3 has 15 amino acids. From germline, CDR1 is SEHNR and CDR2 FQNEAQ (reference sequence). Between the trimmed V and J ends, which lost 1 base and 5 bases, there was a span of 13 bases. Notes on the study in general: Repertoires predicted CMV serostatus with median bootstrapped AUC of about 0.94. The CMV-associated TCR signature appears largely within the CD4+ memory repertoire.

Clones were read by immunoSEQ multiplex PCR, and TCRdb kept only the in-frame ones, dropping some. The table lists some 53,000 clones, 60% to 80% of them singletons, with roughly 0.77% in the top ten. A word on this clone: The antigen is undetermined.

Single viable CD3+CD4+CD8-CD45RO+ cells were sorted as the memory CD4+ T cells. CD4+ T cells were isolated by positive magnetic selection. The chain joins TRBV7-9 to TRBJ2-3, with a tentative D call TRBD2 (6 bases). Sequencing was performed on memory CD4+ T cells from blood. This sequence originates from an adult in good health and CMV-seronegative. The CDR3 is CASSLGQGGGDTQYF. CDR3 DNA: TGTGCCAGCAGCTTAGGTCAGGGAGGTGGAGATACGCAGTATTTT.